The 5 T cell receptor beta chains presented below share a single source sample, sequenced in a study of cytomegalovirus exposure and HLA in healthy donors (dated by TCRdb to 2016 to 2017). Library preparation was by the immunoSEQ multiplex PCR assay. For the multiplex PCR, a mixture combining 60 forward primers for TCR Vbeta segments and 13 reverse primers for TCR Jbeta segments was used. TCRdb provides this immuneACCESS table in a form limited to in-frame rearrangements. Some clones are lacking; in checked studies, under half of them reflect an unresolved V gene, and why the rest are absent is not known. In all, the sample holds some 120,000 clones, and roughly 69% of those were seen once. 8% to 9.5% of the sample rests with the top ten. The source material was PBMCs. The receptor source for this set is a woman in her thirties or forties in good health and CMV-seropositive.

Worth noting for this clone: Other DNA sequences in this specimen translate into the identical CDR3. The chain employs TRBV9 and TRBJ2-1; maybe TRBD2 (6 bases). This CDR3 is built from 15 residues. The germline V gene has CDR1 SGDLS and CDR2 YYNGEE. V was pared by 5 bases and J by 4 bases, with 16 bases between. This chain's CDR3 is CASSSHGTSYNEQFF. The CDR3 DNA reads as TGTGCCAGCAGTTCCCATGGGACTTCATACAATGAGCAGTTCTTC.

Worth noting for this clone: Its ends do not fully match the called genes, so a read error is possible. This chain uses TRBV7-9 with TRBJ2-7; a possible D gene is TRBD1 (6 bases). CDR1 is SEHNR, CDR2 FQNEAQ, per germline (reference sequence). CDR3 length equals 12 residues. The DNA of the CDR3 is TGTTCCAGCAGACAGGAGACCTACGAGCAGTACTTC. Translated, it gives CSSRQETYEQYF.

This sequence joins TRBV9 and TRBJ1-4, with 7 bases that match TRBD1. The germline CDR1 and CDR2 sequences are SGDLS and YYNGEE. Trimming cost V 3 bases and J 2 bases; bases outside gene matches: 4. The CDR3 length is 15 residues. The CDR3 reads CASSARQGTNEKLFF. Here the CDR3 DNA reads TGTGCCAGCAGCGCAAGACAGGGTACTAATGAAAAACTGTTTTTT. Based on the CDR3 plus reference TRBV9 and TRBJ1-4, the full variable domain is DSGVTQTPKHLITATGQRVTLRCSPRSGDLSVYWYQQSLDQGLQFLIQYYNGEERAKGNILERFSAQQFPDLHSELNLSSLELGDSALYFCASSARQGTNEKLFFGSGTQLSVL.

The chain links TRBV11-2 to TRBJ2-5; D unclear. This CDR3 spans 14 amino acids. Germline CDR1 is SGHAT and CDR2 is FQNNGV. V was clipped by 8 bases and J by 3 bases, with 16 bases between them. CDR3 amino acids: CASAHRWAEETQYF. The CDR3, as DNA: TGTGCCAGCGCCCACCGGTGGGCAGAAGAGACCCAGTACTTC.

The chain employs TRBV29-1 and TRBJ1-1; 7 bases match TRBD1. V lost 7 bases and J lost 3; bases outside the gene matches: 11. The CDR3 spans 14 residues. Germline CDR1 reads SQVTM; CDR2 reads ANQGSEA. The CDR3 DNA is TGCAGCGGGGCGGACAGGCCATCGGACACTGAAGCTTTCTTT. Residues: CSGADRPSDTEAFF.